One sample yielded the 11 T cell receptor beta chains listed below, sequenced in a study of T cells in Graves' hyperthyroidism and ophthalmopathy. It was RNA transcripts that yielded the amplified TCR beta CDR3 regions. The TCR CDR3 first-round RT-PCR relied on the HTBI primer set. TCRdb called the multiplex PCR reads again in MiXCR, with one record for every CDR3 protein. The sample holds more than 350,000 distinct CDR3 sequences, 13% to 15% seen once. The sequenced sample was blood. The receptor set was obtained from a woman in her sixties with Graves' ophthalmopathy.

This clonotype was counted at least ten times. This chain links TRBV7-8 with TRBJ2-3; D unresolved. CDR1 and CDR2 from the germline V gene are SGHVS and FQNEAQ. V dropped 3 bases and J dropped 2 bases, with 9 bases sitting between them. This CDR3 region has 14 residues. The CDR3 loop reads CASSFRRPTDTQYF. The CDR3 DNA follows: TGTGCCAGCAGCTTTAGACGCCCCACAGATACGCAGTATTTT. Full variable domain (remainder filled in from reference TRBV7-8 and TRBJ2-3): GAGVSQSPRYKVAKRGQDVALRCDPISGHVSLFWYQQALGQGPEFLTYFQNEAQLDKSGLPSDRFFAERPEGSVSTLKIQRTQQEDSAVYLCASSFRRPTDTQYFGPGTRLTVL.

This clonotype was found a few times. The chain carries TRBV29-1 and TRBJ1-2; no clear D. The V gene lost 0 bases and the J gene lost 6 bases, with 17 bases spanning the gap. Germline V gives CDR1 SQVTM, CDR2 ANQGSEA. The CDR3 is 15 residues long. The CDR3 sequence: CSVEDVRGRMDGYTF. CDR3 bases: TGCAGCGTTGAAGATGTTCGGGGTCGAATGGATGGCTACACCTTC.

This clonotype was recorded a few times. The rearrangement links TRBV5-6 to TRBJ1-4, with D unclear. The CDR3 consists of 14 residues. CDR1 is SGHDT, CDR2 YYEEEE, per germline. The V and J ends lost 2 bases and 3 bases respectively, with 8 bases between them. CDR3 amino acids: CASSLQSPNEKLFF. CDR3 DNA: TGTGCCAGCAGCTTACAGAGTCCTAATGAAAAACTGTTTTTT.

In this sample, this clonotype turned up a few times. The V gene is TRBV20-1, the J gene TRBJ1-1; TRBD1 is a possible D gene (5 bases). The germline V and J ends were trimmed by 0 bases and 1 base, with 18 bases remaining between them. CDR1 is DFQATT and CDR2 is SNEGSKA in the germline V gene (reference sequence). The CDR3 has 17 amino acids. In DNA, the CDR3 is TGCAGTGCTAGAGAGCCCCCAAGACTCGGGGGGAACACTGAAGCTTTCTTT. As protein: CSAREPPRLGGNTEAFF.

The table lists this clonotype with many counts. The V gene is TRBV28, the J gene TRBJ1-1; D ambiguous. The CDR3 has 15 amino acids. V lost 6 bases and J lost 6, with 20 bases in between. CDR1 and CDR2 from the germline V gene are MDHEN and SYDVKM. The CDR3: CASSTREKGPPEAFF. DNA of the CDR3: TGTGCCAGCAGCACGCGGGAAAAAGGCCCCCCTGAAGCTTTCTTT.

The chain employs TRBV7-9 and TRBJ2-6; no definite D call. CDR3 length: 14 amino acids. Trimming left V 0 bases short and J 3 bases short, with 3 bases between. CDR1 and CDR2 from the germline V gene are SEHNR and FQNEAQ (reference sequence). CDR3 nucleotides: TGTGCCAGCAGCTTAGCAGGTGGGGCCAACGTCCTGACTTTC. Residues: CASSLAGGANVLTF.

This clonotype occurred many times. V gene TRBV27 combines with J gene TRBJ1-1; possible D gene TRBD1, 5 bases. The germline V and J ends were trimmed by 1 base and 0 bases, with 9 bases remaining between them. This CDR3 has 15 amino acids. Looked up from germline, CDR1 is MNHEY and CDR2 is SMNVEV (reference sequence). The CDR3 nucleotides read TGTGCCAGCAGTTTATACGGGACGGTGAACACTGAAGCTTTCTTT. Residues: CASSLYGTVNTEAFF.

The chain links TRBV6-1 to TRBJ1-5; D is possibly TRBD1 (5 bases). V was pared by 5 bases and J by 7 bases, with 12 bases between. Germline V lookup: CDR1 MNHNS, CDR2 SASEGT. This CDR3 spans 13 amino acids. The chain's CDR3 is CASSPTRDQPQHF. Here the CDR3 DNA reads TGTGCCAGCAGTCCAACCAGGGACCAGCCCCAGCATTTT.

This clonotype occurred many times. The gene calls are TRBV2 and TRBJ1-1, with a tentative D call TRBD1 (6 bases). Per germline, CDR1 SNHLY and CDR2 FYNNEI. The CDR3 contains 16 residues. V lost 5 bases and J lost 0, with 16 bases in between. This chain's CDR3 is CASSPSRGPMNTEAFF. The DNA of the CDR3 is TGTGCCAGCAGTCCTTCGCGGGGGCCTATGAACACTGAAGCTTTCTTT.

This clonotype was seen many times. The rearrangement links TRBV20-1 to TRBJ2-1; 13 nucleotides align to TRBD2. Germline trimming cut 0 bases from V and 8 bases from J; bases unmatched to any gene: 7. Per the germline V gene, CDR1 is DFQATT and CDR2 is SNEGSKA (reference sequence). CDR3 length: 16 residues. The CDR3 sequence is CSARDRLAGGIYEQFF. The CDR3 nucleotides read TGCAGTGCTAGAGATAGACTAGCGGGAGGCATTTATGAGCAGTTCTTC.

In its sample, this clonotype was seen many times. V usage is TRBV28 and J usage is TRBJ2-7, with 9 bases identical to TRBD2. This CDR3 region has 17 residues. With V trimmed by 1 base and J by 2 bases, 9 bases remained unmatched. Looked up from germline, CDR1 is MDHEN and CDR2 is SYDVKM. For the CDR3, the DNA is TGTGCCAGCAGTTTATCCTCCTGGACTAGCGATCCCTACGAGCAGTACTTC. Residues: CASSLSSWTSDPYEQYF.